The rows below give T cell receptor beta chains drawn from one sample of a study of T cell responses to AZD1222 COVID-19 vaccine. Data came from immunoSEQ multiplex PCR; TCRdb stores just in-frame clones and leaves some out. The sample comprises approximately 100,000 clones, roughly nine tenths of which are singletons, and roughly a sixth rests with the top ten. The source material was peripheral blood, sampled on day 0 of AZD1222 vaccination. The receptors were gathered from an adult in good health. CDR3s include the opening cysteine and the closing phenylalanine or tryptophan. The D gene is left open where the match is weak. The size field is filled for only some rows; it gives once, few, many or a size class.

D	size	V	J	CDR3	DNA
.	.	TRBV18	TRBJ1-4	CASSPQGSNEKLFF	TGTGCCAGCTCACCACAGGGGTCTAATGAAAAACTGTTTTTT
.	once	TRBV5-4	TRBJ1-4	CASSFDVSTNEKLFF	TGTGCCAGCAGCTTTGACGTTTCAACTAATGAAAAACTGTTTTTT
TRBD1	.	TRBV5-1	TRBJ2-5	CASYDRGRETQYF	TGCGCCAGCTACGACAGGGGCCGGGAGACCCAGTACTTC
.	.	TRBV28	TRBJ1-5	CASSKGVGDQPQHF	TGTGCCAGCAGCAAAGGGGTCGGGGATCAGCCCCAGCATTTT
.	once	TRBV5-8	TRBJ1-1	CASSLVRGTNTEAFF	TGTGCCAGCAGCTTGGTTCGCGGGACCAACACTGAAGCTTTCTTT
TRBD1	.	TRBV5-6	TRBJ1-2	CASSLGTGGHYGYTF	TGTGCCAGCAGCTTGGGGACAGGGGGGCACTATGGCTACACCTTC
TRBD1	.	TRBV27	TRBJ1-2	CASSFSPGQRYGYTF	TGTGCCAGCAGTTTCAGCCCGGGACAGAGGTATGGCTACACCTTC
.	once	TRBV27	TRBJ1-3	CASSSPSTIYF	TGTGCCAGCAGTTCCCCCTCGACCATATATTTT
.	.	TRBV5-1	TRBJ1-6	CASSFRWDSPIHF	TGCGCCAGCAGCTTTCGTTGGGATTCACCCATCCACTTT
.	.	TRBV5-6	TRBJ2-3	CASTQLTRSSTDAQYF	TGTGCCAGCACCCAACTGACGCGGTCTAGCACAGATGCGCAGTATTTT
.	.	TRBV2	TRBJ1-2	CASSEERTDGYTF	TGTGCCAGCAGTGAGGAACGGACAGATGGCTACACCTTC
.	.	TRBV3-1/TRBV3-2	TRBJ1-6	CASSQVRARANSPLHF	TGTGCCAGCAGCCAAGTTAGGGCGAGGGCTAATTCACCCCTCCACTTT
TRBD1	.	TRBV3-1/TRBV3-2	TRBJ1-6	CASSQFLGGTGASPLHF	TGTGCCAGCAGCCAATTCTTGGGTGGGACAGGGGCCTCACCCCTCCACTTT
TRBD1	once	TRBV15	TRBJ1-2	CATRGHRGLDGYTF	TGTGCCACCCGAGGTCACAGGGGGCTTGATGGCTACACCTTC
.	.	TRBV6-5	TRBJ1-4	CASSIPTLGGEKLFF	TGTGCCAGCAGCATCCCGACCCTCGGAGGTGAAAAACTGTTTTTT
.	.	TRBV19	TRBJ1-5	CASSSLDNQPQHF	TGTGCCAGTAGTTCCCTAGACAATCAGCCCCAGCATTTT
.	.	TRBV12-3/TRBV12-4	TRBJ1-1	CASSLGTNTEAFF	TGTGCCAGCAGTTTAGGGACCAACACTGAAGCTTTCTTT
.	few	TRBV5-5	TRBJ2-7	CASSLAEGLREDEQYF	TGTGCCAGCAGCTTGGCCGAGGGCCTCCGGGAAGACGAGCAGTACTTC
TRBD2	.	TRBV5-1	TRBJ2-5	CASSLDSGRAETQYF	TGCGCCAGCAGCTTAGATAGCGGGAGGGCGGAGACCCAGTACTTC
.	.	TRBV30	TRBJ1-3	CAWSVAGNTIYF	TGTGCCTGGAGCGTTGCGGGAAACACCATATATTTT
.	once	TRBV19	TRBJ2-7	CASSITGGGSSYEQYF	TGTGCCAGTAGTATAACGGGCGGGGGCAGCTCCTACGAGCAGTACTTC
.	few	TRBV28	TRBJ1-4	CASSLGLIRGRQNEKLFF	TGTGCCAGCAGTTTGGGGCTTATTCGGGGCAGGCAAAATGAAAAACTGTTTTTT
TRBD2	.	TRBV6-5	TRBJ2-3	CASSRSLAGPDTQYF	TGTGCCAGCAGTCGGTCTCTAGCGGGACCAGATACGCAGTATTTT
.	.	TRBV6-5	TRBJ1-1	CASRLNTEAFF	TGTGCCAGCCGTCTGAACACTGAAGCTTTCTTT
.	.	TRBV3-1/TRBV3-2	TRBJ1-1	CASSQDPSPEAFF	TGTGCCAGCAGCCAAGATCCGAGCCCTGAAGCTTTCTTT
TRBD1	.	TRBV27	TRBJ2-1	CASSSTGTGAGVQFF	TGTGCCAGCAGTTCGACCGGGACAGGGGCTGGGGTGCAGTTCTTC
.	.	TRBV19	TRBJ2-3	CASSIQGNTDTQYF	TGTGCCAGTAGTATACAGGGTAACACAGATACGCAGTATTTT
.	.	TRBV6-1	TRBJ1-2	CASSEAAGRSTYGYTF	TGTGCCAGCAGTGAAGCCGCAGGGCGTTCGACTTATGGCTACACCTTC
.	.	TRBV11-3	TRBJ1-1	CASGRVNTEAFF	TGTGCCAGCGGCAGGGTGAACACTGAAGCTTTCTTT
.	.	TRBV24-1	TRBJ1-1	CATSDLGTSGEAFF	TGTGCCACCAGTGACCTCGGGACCTCAGGTGAAGCTTTCTTT
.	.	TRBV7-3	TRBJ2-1	CASSPGMGASPSYNEQFF	TGTGCCAGCAGCCCAGGGATGGGAGCGAGCCCCTCCTACAATGAGCAGTTCTTC